A selection of T cell receptor beta chains follows, all from one sample in a study of blood T cell repertoires in COVID-19. Data came from immunoSEQ multiplex PCR; TCRdb stores just in-frame clones and leaves some out. The sample lists about 91,000 clones; nearly 90% were seen once. The material sequenced was peripheral blood. The source is a man between 65 and 85 years old with acute or convalescent COVID-19. The CDR3 runs from the conserved cysteine through the conserved F or W. Fields, in order: V gene, D gene, J gene, CDR3 DNA, CDR3 protein. A D gene is named only where the DNA matches it firmly.

V gene: TRBV6-5; D gene: TRBD2; J gene: TRBJ2-1; CDR3 DNA: TGTGCCAGCACCCCGCTAGCGGGGGACAATGAGCAGTTCTTC; CDR3 protein: CASTPLAGDNEQFF
V gene: TRBV19; D gene: .; J gene: TRBJ1-6; CDR3 DNA: TGTGCCAGCCAGGAGGGACTTGGCAATTCACCCCTCCACTTT; CDR3 protein: CASQEGLGNSPLHF
V gene: TRBV6-1; D gene: TRBD1; J gene: TRBJ1-5; CDR3 DNA: TGTGCCAGCAGTGAAGGCTTAGGGACAGGGAACAATCAGCCCCAGCATTTT; CDR3 protein: CASSEGLGTGNNQPQHF
V gene: TRBV2; D gene: .; J gene: TRBJ1-1; CDR3 DNA: TGTGCCAGCAGTGAAGGGGGCAGGGCTCTTGGTGTACCTGAAGCTTTCTTT; CDR3 protein: CASSEGGRALGVPEAFF
V gene: TRBV18; D gene: .; J gene: TRBJ2-2; CDR3 DNA: TGTGCCAGCTCACCATCGGGGGACACCGGGGAGCTGTTTTTT; CDR3 protein: CASSPSGDTGELFF
V gene: TRBV7-9; D gene: TRBD1; J gene: TRBJ2-1; CDR3 DNA: TGTGCCAGCAGAGAAGGACAGGGGAACAATGAGCAGTTCTTC; CDR3 protein: CASREGQGNNEQFF
V gene: TRBV19; D gene: .; J gene: TRBJ1-1; CDR3 DNA: TGTGCCAGTACTGAGACAGCGAGATACACTGAAGCTTTCTTT; CDR3 protein: CASTETARYTEAFF
V gene: TRBV7-9; D gene: .; J gene: TRBJ2-3; CDR3 DNA: TGTGCCAGCAGCTTAGAGTGGGACAAGGCTATGGGTACGCAGTATTTT; CDR3 protein: CASSLEWDKAMGTQYF
V gene: TRBV6-5; D gene: .; J gene: TRBJ1-1; CDR3 DNA: TGTGCCAGCAGTTCAAATTTGAACACTGAAGCTTTCTTT; CDR3 protein: CASSSNLNTEAFF
V gene: TRBV19; D gene: .; J gene: TRBJ1-1; CDR3 DNA: TGTGCCAGTAGTATCTACAGAGTGAACACTGAAGCTTTCTTT; CDR3 protein: CASSIYRVNTEAFF